A selection of T cell receptor beta chains follows, all from one sample in a study of blood T cell repertoires in COVID-19. TCRdb's table, derived via immunoSEQ multiplex PCR, lists solely in-frame clones and lacks some. The sample shows about 250,000 clones, just over 85% of them seen only once. Sequencing input: PBMCs or T cells enriched from blood (not recorded which). The origin of the receptors is a man in his forties who had recovered from COVID-19. Both conserved end residues are part of each CDR3. The order of the fields is clone size, J gene, D gene, V gene, CDR3 protein, CDR3 DNA. The D gene is left open where the match is weak. Some rows mark clone size as missing; the rest say once, few, many or name a class of expanded clone.

abundance: few
j_gene: TRBJ1-5
d_gene: NA
v_gene: TRBV2
CDR3aa: CASTPARGGQPQHF
CDR3nt: TGTGCCAGCACCCCAGCCAGGGGCGGACAGCCCCAGCATTTT

abundance: NA
j_gene: TRBJ1-1
d_gene: TRBD1
v_gene: TRBV18
CDR3aa: CASSPLTGGTEAFF
CDR3nt: TGTGCCAGCTCACCATTGACAGGGGGTACTGAAGCTTTCTTT

abundance: NA
j_gene: TRBJ2-1
d_gene: NA
v_gene: TRBV27
CDR3aa: CASRPIGGSEQFF
CDR3nt: TGTGCCAGCAGGCCGATTGGAGGTAGTGAGCAGTTCTTC

abundance: NA
j_gene: TRBJ2-1
d_gene: TRBD2
v_gene: TRBV27
CDR3aa: CASSSLTSGSYNEQFF
CDR3nt: TGTGCCAGCAGTTCCTTGACTAGCGGGAGTTACAATGAGCAGTTCTTC

abundance: once
j_gene: TRBJ2-2
d_gene: NA
v_gene: TRBV7-8
CDR3aa: CASSFSGSSPTTGELFF
CDR3nt: TGTGCCAGCAGCTTCTCCGGGTCCAGTCCAACCACCGGGGAGCTGTTTTTT

abundance: NA
j_gene: TRBJ1-4
d_gene: TRBD1
v_gene: TRBV25-1
CDR3aa: CASSIYRGGANEKLFF
CDR3nt: TGTGCCAGCAGTATTTACAGGGGGGGAGCTAATGAAAAACTGTTTTTT

abundance: NA
j_gene: TRBJ2-1
d_gene: NA
v_gene: TRBV15
CDR3aa: CATSREVWEEQFF
CDR3nt: TGTGCCACCAGCAGAGAAGTTTGGGAGGAGCAGTTCTTC

abundance: NA
j_gene: TRBJ2-7
d_gene: TRBD1
v_gene: TRBV5-1
CDR3aa: CASSNSGQEYEQYF
CDR3nt: TGCGCCAGCAGCAACTCGGGACAGGAGTACGAGCAGTACTTC

abundance: NA
j_gene: TRBJ2-3
d_gene: NA
v_gene: TRBV5-1
CDR3aa: CASNSDTQYF
CDR3nt: TGCGCCAGCAATTCGGATACGCAGTATTTT

abundance: few
j_gene: TRBJ2-1
d_gene: NA
v_gene: TRBV15
CDR3aa: CATSRGWRSMVNEQFF
CDR3nt: TGTGCCACCAGCAGAGGTTGGCGGTCCATGGTCAATGAGCAGTTCTTC

abundance: NA
j_gene: TRBJ2-7
d_gene: TRBD2
v_gene: TRBV30
CDR3aa: CAWSALAGSSYEQYF
CDR3nt: TGTGCCTGGAGTGCACTAGCGGGCTCTTCCTACGAGCAGTACTTC

abundance: many
j_gene: TRBJ1-6
d_gene: NA
v_gene: TRBV9
CDR3aa: CASSPGDSPLHF
CDR3nt: TGTGCCAGTAGTCCAGGGGATTCACCCCTCCACTTT

abundance: NA
j_gene: TRBJ2-1
d_gene: NA
v_gene: TRBV21-1
CDR3aa: CASSRQGIYVSNEQFF
CDR3nt: TGTGCCAGCAGCAGACAGGGAATTTATGTTTCGAATGAGCAGTTCTTC

abundance: NA
j_gene: TRBJ2-5
d_gene: NA
v_gene: TRBV10-3
CDR3aa: CAISEPRGETQYF
CDR3nt: TGTGCCATCAGTGAACCTAGAGGGGAGACCCAGTACTTC

abundance: NA
j_gene: TRBJ2-7
d_gene: TRBD1
v_gene: TRBV2
CDR3aa: CASSGPGQGSAEQYF
CDR3nt: TGTGCCAGCAGTGGCCCGGGACAGGGATCAGCCGAGCAGTACTTC

abundance: once
j_gene: TRBJ1-6
d_gene: NA
v_gene: TRBV30
CDR3aa: CAWSGSLDRSPLHF
CDR3nt: TGTGCCTGGAGTGGATCGTTAGATAGATCACCCCTCCACTTT

abundance: NA
j_gene: TRBJ2-5
d_gene: NA
v_gene: TRBV5-4
CDR3aa: CASSPQKGRQETQYF
CDR3nt: TGTGCCAGCAGCCCTCAAAAGGGGCGTCAAGAGACCCAGTACTTC

abundance: NA
j_gene: TRBJ1-6
d_gene: NA
v_gene: TRBV5-6
CDR3aa: CASKKAGNLSPLHF
CDR3nt: TGTGCCTCTAAGAAGGCAGGGAACTTATCACCCCTCCACTTT

abundance: NA
j_gene: TRBJ1-4
d_gene: NA
v_gene: TRBV13
CDR3aa: CASSLRGSNEKLFF
CDR3nt: TGTGCCAGCAGCTTAAGGGGGTCTAATGAAAAACTGTTTTTT

abundance: NA
j_gene: TRBJ2-3
d_gene: TRBD2
v_gene: TRBV19
CDR3aa: CASSRRGLAEASGTDTQYF
CDR3nt: TGTGCCAGTAGTAGGCGGGGACTAGCGGAAGCCTCTGGCACAGATACGCAGTATTTT

abundance: once
j_gene: TRBJ1-6
d_gene: NA
v_gene: TRBV6-5
CDR3aa: CASSPDSNSPLHF
CDR3nt: TGTGCCAGCAGCCCAGACAGTAATTCACCCCTCCACTTT

abundance: NA
j_gene: TRBJ2-5
d_gene: NA
v_gene: TRBV5-1
CDR3aa: CASSLGSAGRYQETQYF
CDR3nt: TGCGCCAGCAGCTTGGGCTCTGCGGGGCGGTACCAAGAGACCCAGTACTTC

abundance: NA
j_gene: TRBJ2-3
d_gene: NA
v_gene: TRBV3-1/TRBV3-2
CDR3aa: CASSQDFGVFSTDTQYF
CDR3nt: TGTGCCAGCAGCCAAGATTTCGGGGTTTTCAGCACAGATACGCAGTATTTT

abundance: NA
j_gene: TRBJ2-7
d_gene: TRBD1
v_gene: TRBV6-1
CDR3aa: CASSESGQGGSYEQYF
CDR3nt: TGTGCCAGCAGTGAATCCGGACAGGGAGGCTCCTACGAGCAGTACTTC

abundance: many
j_gene: TRBJ2-4
d_gene: NA
v_gene: TRBV27
CDR3aa: CASSEIYKGPNIQYF
CDR3nt: TGTGCCAGCAGTGAAATCTATAAGGGGCCAAACATTCAGTACTTC

abundance: NA
j_gene: TRBJ1-2
d_gene: NA
v_gene: TRBV5-1
CDR3aa: CASSLVPGDYGYTF
CDR3nt: TGCGCCAGCAGCTTGGTTCCAGGGGACTATGGCTACACCTTC

abundance: NA
j_gene: TRBJ1-6
d_gene: NA
v_gene: TRBV5-1
CDR3aa: CASRAGGSYNSPLHF
CDR3nt: TGCGCCAGCCGGGCGGGGGGATCCTATAATTCACCCCTCCACTTT

abundance: NA
j_gene: TRBJ1-5
d_gene: NA
v_gene: TRBV7-9
CDR3aa: CASSLSLESNQPQHF
CDR3nt: TGTGCCAGCAGCTTATCCCTGGAGAGCAATCAGCCCCAGCATTTT

abundance: NA
j_gene: TRBJ1-6
d_gene: TRBD1
v_gene: TRBV10-3
CDR3aa: CAISDWSGGSPLHF
CDR3nt: TGTGCCATCAGTGATTGGTCAGGGGGGTCACCCCTCCACTTT

abundance: NA
j_gene: TRBJ2-7
d_gene: NA
v_gene: TRBV2
CDR3aa: CASKNQVSYEQYF
CDR3nt: TGTGCCAGCAAGAATCAGGTTTCCTACGAGCAGTACTTC

abundance: NA
j_gene: TRBJ1-5
d_gene: TRBD1
v_gene: TRBV2
CDR3aa: CASRNRGYSNQPQHF
CDR3nt: TGTGCCAGCAGGAACAGGGGTTACAGCAATCAGCCCCAGCATTTT

abundance: NA
j_gene: TRBJ1-2
d_gene: TRBD1
v_gene: TRBV5-1
CDR3aa: CASSDRVDYGYTF
CDR3nt: TGCGCCAGCAGTGACAGGGTTGACTATGGCTACACCTTC

abundance: NA
j_gene: TRBJ2-7
d_gene: TRBD2
v_gene: TRBV9
CDR3aa: CASSVSGVPDDEQYF
CDR3nt: TGTGCCAGCAGCGTTAGCGGGGTCCCGGACGACGAGCAGTACTTC

abundance: NA
j_gene: TRBJ1-5
d_gene: TRBD1
v_gene: TRBV27
CDR3aa: CASSLGQGLNQPQHF
CDR3nt: TGTGCCAGCAGCCTCGGACAGGGATTAAATCAGCCCCAGCATTTT

abundance: NA
j_gene: TRBJ2-7
d_gene: NA
v_gene: TRBV19
CDR3aa: CASITQGYEQYF
CDR3nt: TGTGCCAGTATCACACAGGGCTACGAGCAGTACTTC

abundance: NA
j_gene: TRBJ2-4
d_gene: NA
v_gene: TRBV6-1
CDR3aa: CASSEAPQGGVRNIQYF
CDR3nt: TGTGCCAGCAGTGAGGCCCCACAGGGGGGGGTCAGAAACATTCAGTACTTC

abundance: NA
j_gene: TRBJ2-1
d_gene: TRBD2
v_gene: TRBV30
CDR3aa: CAWSGGAPLYNEQFF
CDR3nt: TGTGCCTGGAGCGGGGGGGCCCCTCTTTACAATGAGCAGTTCTTC

abundance: once
j_gene: TRBJ1-1
d_gene: NA
v_gene: TRBV4-2
CDR3aa: CASSRAGAQLNTEAFF
CDR3nt: TGTGCCAGCAGCCGCGCGGGGGCTCAACTGAACACTGAAGCTTTCTTT

abundance: NA
j_gene: TRBJ2-7
d_gene: NA
v_gene: TRBV5-1
CDR3aa: CASSPQGPYEQYF
CDR3nt: TGCGCCAGCAGCCCCCAGGGTCCATACGAGCAGTACTTC

abundance: once
j_gene: TRBJ2-7
d_gene: TRBD2
v_gene: TRBV29-1
CDR3aa: CSVRTAGAYEQYF
CDR3nt: TGCAGCGTTCGGACAGCGGGGGCCTACGAGCAGTACTTC

abundance: few
j_gene: TRBJ2-2
d_gene: NA
v_gene: TRBV5-4
CDR3aa: CASSLAARTTGELFF
CDR3nt: TGTGCCAGCAGCTTGGCGGCTAGAACCACCGGGGAGCTGTTTTTT

abundance: NA
j_gene: TRBJ2-3
d_gene: NA
v_gene: TRBV7-3
CDR3aa: CASSLGAGSDTQYF
CDR3nt: TGTGCCAGCAGCTTAGGGGCAGGTTCGGATACGCAGTATTTT

abundance: NA
j_gene: TRBJ2-5
d_gene: NA
v_gene: TRBV5-1
CDR3aa: CASSTDSQETQYF
CDR3nt: TGCGCCAGCAGCACGGACAGCCAAGAGACCCAGTACTTC

abundance: NA
j_gene: TRBJ2-1
d_gene: TRBD1
v_gene: TRBV6-5
CDR3aa: CASSYWGQGVDEQFF
CDR3nt: TGTGCCAGCAGTTACTGGGGACAGGGGGTAGATGAGCAGTTCTTC

abundance: NA
j_gene: TRBJ2-5
d_gene: NA
v_gene: TRBV5-1
CDR3aa: CASSLDIQETQYF
CDR3nt: TGCGCCAGCAGCTTGGACATCCAAGAGACCCAGTACTTC

abundance: NA
j_gene: TRBJ1-1
d_gene: NA
v_gene: TRBV7-2
CDR3aa: CASSLAREGTEAFF
CDR3nt: TGTGCCAGCAGCTTAGCGCGGGAGGGCACTGAAGCTTTCTTT

abundance: NA
j_gene: TRBJ1-1
d_gene: TRBD1
v_gene: TRBV7-9
CDR3aa: CASSQQGVVTEAFF
CDR3nt: TGTGCCAGCAGCCAGCAGGGGGTAGTCACTGAAGCTTTCTTT

abundance: NA
j_gene: TRBJ1-1
d_gene: NA
v_gene: TRBV5-1
CDR3aa: CASSRGNSLNTEAFF
CDR3nt: TGCGCCAGCAGCCGGGGGAACTCTTTGAACACTGAAGCTTTCTTT

abundance: NA
j_gene: TRBJ1-6
d_gene: NA
v_gene: TRBV7-8
CDR3aa: CASSLIAQAGSPLHF
CDR3nt: TGTGCCAGCAGCTTAATTGCACAGGCTGGTTCACCCCTCCACTTT

abundance: few
j_gene: TRBJ1-4
d_gene: NA
v_gene: TRBV5-6
CDR3aa: CASSLHSNEKLFF
CDR3nt: TGTGCCAGCAGCTTGCACAGCAATGAAAAACTGTTTTTT